The 21 T cell receptor beta chains given below trace back to one sample, sequenced in a study of post-analysis software for immune sequencing data. Study-level findings and limits: Roughly 5 TRBV segments were significantly more frequent in patients than in controls. TRBV5-6, TRBV5-1 and TRBV20-1 were among these segments.

Their target antigens are unknown. Researchers reported that TCR beta cDNA libraries carried unique molecular identifiers. TCRdb reprocessed the PCR reads via MiXCR and lists one record per CDR3 protein. There are hundreds of thousands of distinct CDR3 sequences in the sample; about a third occur only once, and roughly 12% lies in the top ten. The sequencing input was blood. The receptors originated from a girl aged 5-17 years with multiple sclerosis.

In regard to this clonotype: The junction departs from germline at one end; a sequencing error may be responsible. This chain joins TRBV4-1 and TRBJ2-6; D may be TRBD1 (5 bases). The CDR3 is 17 residues long. In germline, CDR1 is MGHRA, CDR2 YSYEKL. The CDR3 loop is CASSQDRGGSGANVRTF. CDR3 nucleotide sequence: TGCGCCAGCAGCCAAGATAGGGGTGGCTCTGGGGCCAACGTCCGGACTTTC.

This clonotype was counted between two and nine times. The chain combines TRBV5-1 with TRBJ1-2, with unresolved D. The CDR3 sequence is 15 residues long. Germline V lookup: CDR1 SGHRS, CDR2 YFSETQ. V was clipped by 0 bases and J by 0 bases, with 9 bases between them. The chain's CDR3 is CASSLESGANYGYTF. The CDR3 DNA reads TGCGCCAGCAGCTTGGAGTCCGGTGCTAACTATGGCTACACCTTC.

This chain joins TRBV28 and TRBJ2-3; the D gene is possibly TRBD1 (6 bases). The germline V gene encodes CDR1 MDHEN and CDR2 SYDVKM. The V gene lost 3 bases and the J gene lost 5 bases, with 24 bases spanning the gap. The CDR3 covers 18 residues. The CDR3 spells CASSFRIGSSQQGDTQYF. In DNA, the CDR3 is TGTGCCAGCAGTTTCCGTATTGGGTCTTCCCAACAGGGAGATACGCAGTATTTT.

The CDR3 loop reads CASSHLAGGSSEQYF. The CDR3 region has the DNA TGTGCCAGTAGTCATCTAGCGGGGGGGTCCAGCGAGCAGTACTTC. This chain connects TRBV19 to TRBJ2-7; 12 nucleotides agree with TRBD2. The CDR3 contains 15 residues. The ends lost 5 bases at V and 6 bases at J; junction bases unmatched: 8. Germline CDR1 reads LNHDA; CDR2 reads SQIVND (reference sequence).

The chain recombines TRBV12-3 or TRBV12-4 with TRBJ2-3, with D possibly TRBD2 on 5 matching bases. V was trimmed by 8 bases and J by 4 bases, leaving 13 bases between them. CDR3 length: 13 residues. CDR3 sequence: CASGVLAPDTQYF. The CDR3 region has the DNA TGTGCCAGCGGTGTCCTAGCTCCAGATACGCAGTATTTT.

The chain is built from TRBV29-1 and TRBJ1-1, with D perhaps matching TRBD1 (5 bases). The CDR3 extends over 13 amino acids. V was trimmed by 7 bases and J by 2 bases, leaving 14 bases between them. The germline CDR1 and CDR2 sequences are SQVTM and ANQGSEA. CDR3 in amino acids: CSGARQGNTEAFF. CDR3 coding DNA: TGCAGCGGTGCGAGGCAGGGAAACACTGAAGCTTTCTTT.

This clonotype was seen a handful of times. This rearrangement joins TRBV10-3 to TRBJ2-5; the match to TRBD1 covers 9 bases. The end of the DNA is better explained by TRBJ2-7, so the J call may be wrong. Germline CDR1 ENHRY, CDR2 SYGVKD. CDR3 size: 13 residues. DNA of the CDR3: TGTGCCACTTCCAGTGGACAGGGGCGCGAGCAGTACTTC. Translation gives CATSSGQGREQYF.

There are a few counts of this clonotype. The chain uses TRBV4-1 and TRBJ2-3; D not resolved. The germline CDR1 and CDR2 sequences are MGHRA and YSYEKL. The CDR3 length is 13 residues. Trimming cost V 1 base and J 8 bases, with 10 bases left between them. The CDR3 sequence: CASSQAALGTQYF. CDR3 bases: TGCGCCAGCAGCCAAGCTGCCTTGGGTACGCAGTATTTT.

This clonotype has just a few counts. The rearrangement links TRBV7-2 to TRBJ2-5; possible D gene TRBD2, 7 bases. The CDR3 extends over 15 amino acids. Germline values: CDR1 SGHTA, CDR2 FQGNSA. V was shortened by 5 bases and J by 1 base, with 14 bases between the two germline ends. The CDR3 sequence is CASSPKGGFQETQYF. CDR3 in DNA: TGTGCCAGCAGCCCAAAGGGGGGGTTCCAAGAGACCCAGTACTTC. The full variable domain, rest sourced from reference TRBV7-2 and TRBJ2-5, is GAGVSQSPSNKVTEKGKDVELRCDPISGHTALYWYRQSLGQGLEFLIYFQGNSAPDKSGLPSDRFSAERTGGSVSTLTIQRTQQEDSAVYLCASSPKGGFQETQYFGPGTRLLVL.

This clonotype was observed a single time. The chain is built from TRBV20-1 and TRBJ2-7; 8 bases are shared with TRBD2. CDR3 length: 14 amino acids. V shed 6 bases and J 7 bases; nucleotides not matched to a gene: 14. Germline CDR1 reads DFQATT; CDR2 reads SNEGSKA (reference sequence). For the CDR3, the DNA is TGCAGTGCCGAACCGATAGCGGGGTACAATGAGCAGTACTTC. Its translation is CSAEPIAGYNEQYF.

This clonotype was detected a few times. The chain employs TRBV12-3 or TRBV12-4 and TRBJ1-1; D is unclear. With 2 bases removed from V and 6 bases from J, the gap between germline ends came to 16 bases. The CDR3 spans 15 residues. The CDR3 region is CASSLNLGPDPEAFF. In nucleotides, the CDR3 is TGTGCCAGCAGTTTAAACTTAGGGCCTGACCCTGAAGCTTTCTTT.

This clonotype was counted a single time. The V and J genes are TRBV7-9 and TRBJ1-3; no clear D. V lost 3 bases and J 3 bases, leaving 9 bases between the germline ends. Per germline, CDR1 SEHNR and CDR2 FQNEAQ (reference sequence). The CDR3 runs to 14 residues. CDR3 in amino acids: CASSFSSVGNTIYF. CDR3 coding DNA: TGTGCCAGCAGCTTCTCCTCTGTTGGAAACACCATATATTTT.

This clonotype has ten or more counts. The rearrangement links TRBV29-1 to TRBJ2-7; possibly TRBD1 or TRBD2 for D (7 bases each). Germline V gene lookup returns CDR1 SQVTM and CDR2 ANQGSEA. This CDR3 is built from 13 residues. The V end was cut by 1 base, the J end by 4 bases, with 11 bases between. The CDR3 region is CSVEGQGGYEQYF. The CDR3 nucleotides read TGCAGCGTTGAAGGCCAGGGGGGGTACGAGCAGTACTTC.

A word on this clonotype: A much larger clone is a single base away; this may be a read error. J is TRBJ2-4 and V is TRBV10-2; 8 bases match TRBD2. The end of the DNA aligns better with TRBJ2-7, so the J call may be wrong. The CDR3 covers 16 residues. Germline V gene data show CDR1 as WSHSY and CDR2 as SAAADI. CDR3 nucleotides: TGCGCCAGCAGTTCGACCCAAGCGGGGGAGTCCTACGAGCAGTACTTC. Protein sequence: CASSSTQAGESYEQYF.

V and J are TRBV5-1 and TRBJ2-5; unclear D gene. The CDR3 covers 16 residues. Trimming pared 0 bases from V and 5 bases from J, leaving 17 bases between. Germline loops: CDR1 SGHRS, CDR2 YFSETQ. The CDR3 DNA follows: TGCGCCAGCAGCTTGGGAACCTCGTTGTTCCTTGAGACCCAGTACTTC. It encodes CASSLGTSLFLETQYF.

In this sample, this clonotype turned up a few times. The J gene is TRBJ1-2, the V gene TRBV29-1; 8 bases are a match to TRBD1. The CDR3 has 13 amino acids. Trimming took 8 bases from V and 6 from J; bases not matched to a gene: 11. The germline V gene has CDR1 SQVTM and CDR2 ANQGSEA. The CDR3 region has the DNA TGCAGCACGCCCGTGAACAGGGGGAATGGCTACACCTTC. Translated, it gives CSTPVNRGNGYTF.

This chain joins TRBV20-1 and TRBJ2-1, with 10 bases lining up with TRBD2. The germline V gene has CDR1 DFQATT and CDR2 SNEGSKA (reference sequence). Trimming removed 5 bases from V and 10 bases from J; junction bases left unmatched: 8. This CDR3 comprises 13 residues. The CDR3 spells CSAGPAGGLEQFF. The DNA of the CDR3 is TGCAGTGCTGGTCCAGCGGGGGGGCTCGAGCAGTTCTTC.

Points on this clonotype: A much larger clone sits a single nucleotide away, making a read error possible. The V call is TRBV3-1, the J call TRBJ2-4; the D call may be TRBD1 or TRBD2 (5 bases each). The germline V and J ends were trimmed by 0 bases and 11 bases, with 17 bases remaining between them. CDR1 LGHDT and CDR2 YNNKEL come from the germline V gene (reference sequence). The CDR3 length is 15 residues. Written as DNA, the CDR3 is TGTGCCAGCAGCCAAGACGGGGCGGGTTTGAACCTTCAGTACTTC. It translates to CASSQDGAGLNLQYF.

The chain uses TRBV7-9 and TRBJ1-2; 8 bases map to TRBD1. With V trimmed by 5 bases and J by 4 bases, 12 bases remained unmatched. The CDR3 consists of 16 residues. Germline assignment: CDR1 SEHNR and CDR2 FQNEAQ (reference sequence). In nucleotides, the CDR3 is TGTGCCAGCAGCCAACAAGACAGGGGAGGTTCCTATGGCTACACCTTC. It codes for CASSQQDRGGSYGYTF.

The table lists this clonotype with a few counts. The CDR3, as DNA: TGTGCCATCAGTGAGTCGTACAGGGTGGGTGGACAGCCCCAGCATTTT. Translated, it gives CAISESYRVGGQPQHF. This chain links TRBV10-3 with TRBJ1-5; TRBD1 might be the D (6 bases). V dropped 0 bases and J dropped 7 bases, with 16 bases sitting between them. CDR1 and CDR2 from the germline V gene are ENHRY and SYGVKD. The CDR3 is made up of 16 amino acids.

The genes are TRBV2 and TRBJ2-1; D call uncertain. The CDR3 has 13 residues. Germline CDR1 SNHLY, CDR2 FYNNEI. The germline V and J ends were trimmed by 2 bases and 9 bases, with 11 bases remaining between them. CDR3 DNA sequence: TGTGCCAGCAGTGAACATCCATCACCTGAGCAGTTCTTC. Translated: CASSEHPSPEQFF.